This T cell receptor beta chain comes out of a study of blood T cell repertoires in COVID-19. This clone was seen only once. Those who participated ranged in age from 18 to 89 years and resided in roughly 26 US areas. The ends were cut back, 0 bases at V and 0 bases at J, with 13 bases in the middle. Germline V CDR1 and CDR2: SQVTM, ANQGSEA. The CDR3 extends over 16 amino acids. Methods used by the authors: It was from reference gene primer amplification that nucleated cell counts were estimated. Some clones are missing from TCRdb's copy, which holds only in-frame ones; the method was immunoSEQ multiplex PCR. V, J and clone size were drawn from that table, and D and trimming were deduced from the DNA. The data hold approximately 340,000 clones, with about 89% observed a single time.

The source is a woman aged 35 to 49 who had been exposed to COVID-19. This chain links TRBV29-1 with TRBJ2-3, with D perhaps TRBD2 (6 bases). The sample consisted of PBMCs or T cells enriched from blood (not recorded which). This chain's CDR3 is CSVEEEGSGSTDTQYF. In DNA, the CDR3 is TGCAGCGTTGAAGAGGAAGGTAGCGGCAGCACAGATACGCAGTATTTT.